A single T cell receptor (beta chain) is shown here with its context. The PCR used 60 Vbeta and 13 Jbeta primers. The protocol was immunoSEQ multiplex PCR, while the TCRdb copy is restricted to in-frame clones and leaves out a portion. The sample records about 140,000 clones, approximately 82% being singletons. The data are from a study of cytomegalovirus exposure and HLA in healthy donors. The overall study: The study placed 80% to 90% of its approximately 400 genotyped donors in the Caucasian-associated ancestry cluster.

Germline loops: CDR1 SEHNR, CDR2 FQNEAQ (reference sequence). Trimming cost V 5 bases and J 5 bases; bases outside gene matches: 5. This CDR3 contains 15 residues. Sample: PBMCs. The clonotype comes from a woman aged 40-49 years in good health and CMV-seronegative. This rearrangement joins TRBV7-9 to TRBJ2-2, with 10 bases aligning to TRBD1. The CDR3 DNA reads TGTGCCAGCAGCCACTGGGGACAGGGGACCGGGGAGCTGTTTTTT. It translates to CASSHWGQGTGELFF.